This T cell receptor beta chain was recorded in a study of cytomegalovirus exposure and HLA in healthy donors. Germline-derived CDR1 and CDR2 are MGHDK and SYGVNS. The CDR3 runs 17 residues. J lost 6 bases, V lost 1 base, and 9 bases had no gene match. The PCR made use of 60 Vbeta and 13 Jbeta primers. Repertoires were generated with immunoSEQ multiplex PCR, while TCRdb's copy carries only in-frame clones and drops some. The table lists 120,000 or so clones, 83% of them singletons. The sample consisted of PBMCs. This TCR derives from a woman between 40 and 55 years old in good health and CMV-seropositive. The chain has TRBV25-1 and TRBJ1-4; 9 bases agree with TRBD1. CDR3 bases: TGTGCCAGCAGTGAATGGGGGACAGGGTATATGGATGAAAAACTGTTTTTT. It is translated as CASSEWGTGYMDEKLFF. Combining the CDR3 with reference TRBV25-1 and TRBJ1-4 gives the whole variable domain EADIYQTPRYLVIGTGKKITLECSQTMGHDKMYWYQQDPGMELHLIHYSYGVNSTEKGDLSSESTVSRIRTEHFPLTLESARPSHTSQYLCASSEWGTGYMDEKLFFGSGTQLSVL.